Described below is a single T cell receptor beta chain sequence and its context. This entry comes from a study of human versus mouse CDR3 diversity and MHC coevolution. The length of the CDR3 is 11 residues. Germline V gene lookup returns CDR1 DFQATT and CDR2 SNEGSKA (reference sequence). The V end was cut by 8 bases, the J end by 7 bases, with 14 bases between. The data were produced by immunoSEQ multiplex PCR, yet TCRdb's version contains in-frame clones alone and is incomplete. Of about 81,000 clones in the sample, just over 90% were seen once. The chain uses TRBV20-1 and TRBJ1-2; D gene ambiguous. The TCR originated in a person between 25 and 70 years old in good health. Sequencing input: naive CD4+ T cells from blood. Subset here: CD45RO-negative CD62L-positive naive CD4 T cells. In nucleotides, the CDR3 is TGCAGTACGGTGTTTTCAGGTGGCTACACCTTC. Its protein is CSTVFSGGYTF.